A selection of T cell receptor beta chains follows, all from one sample in a study of blood T cell repertoires in COVID-19. Here immunoSEQ multiplex PCR was the method, and the copy in TCRdb shows in-frame clones only, minus some. The sample includes roughly 260,000 clones, roughly 90% of them seen just once. Source material: peripheral blood. The receptors derive from a woman in her thirties with COVID-19, enrolled during active disease. Each CDR3 is given with its conserved first and last residue. The D gene is left open where the match is weak. Rows give clone size only sometimes, using once, few, many, or a class for an expanded clone.

D gene | J gene | V gene | clone size | CDR3 DNA | CDR3 protein
TRBD1 | TRBJ2-5 | TRBV7-2 | - | TGTGCCAGCAGCCCTGGGGCCGGGACAGTCTTACTAGAGACCCAGTACTTC | CASSPGAGTVLLETQYF
- | TRBJ2-7 | TRBV2 | - | TGTGCCAGCCAGGGCCCGGGCGCCGAGCAGTACTTC | CASQGPGAEQYF
- | TRBJ2-3 | TRBV24-1 | - | TGTGCCACCAGGGACTATCGGGGAGATACGCAGTATTTT | CATRDYRGDTQYF
- | TRBJ1-5 | TRBV7-2 | - | TGTGCCAGGGACATTCGATATTGCAATCAGCCCCAGCATTTT | CARDIRYCNQPQHF
- | TRBJ2-7 | TRBV6-4 | - | TGTGCCAGCAAGCCCGGTCGGGACGAGCAGTACTTC | CASKPGRDEQYF
- | TRBJ1-2 | TRBV3-1/TRBV3-2 | - | TGTGCCAGCAGCCAAGTGACAGACTATGGCTACACCTTC | CASSQVTDYGYTF
TRBD2 | TRBJ2-1 | TRBV13 | - | TGTGCCAGCAGACTACTAGCGAGCAATGAGCAGTTCTTC | CASRLLASNEQFF
TRBD2 | TRBJ2-7 | TRBV19 | - | TGTGCCAGTAGTATCTTTTGGGGGGGAAGCTACGAGCAGTACTTC | CASSIFWGGSYEQYF
TRBD1 | TRBJ1-4 | TRBV14 | - | TGTGCCAGCAGCCAATGGGACAGGGGGAATGAAAAACTGTTTTTT | CASSQWDRGNEKLFF
- | TRBJ1-2 | TRBV6-2/TRBV6-3 | - | TGTGCCAGCAGTTTCGAAACAGGGTATGGCTACACCTTC | CASSFETGYGYTF
TRBD1 | TRBJ2-7 | TRBV28 | - | TGTGCCAGCAGTGGCCAGGGGGCAAGGGAGCAGTACTTC | CASSGQGAREQYF
- | TRBJ2-2 | TRBV6-1 | - | TGTGCCAGCAGTGAAGCGCAGGGATCGACCGGGGAGCTGTTTTTT | CASSEAQGSTGELFF
- | TRBJ2-5 | TRBV7-9 | - | TGTGCCAGCAGCTTGTCGGGGGAGACCCAGTACTTC | CASSLSGETQYF
TRBD1 | TRBJ2-6 | TRBV5-1 | - | TGCGCCAGCAGCTTGTTTCCGAGACAGGGAGTCTCTGGGGCCAACGTCCTGACTTTC | CASSLFPRQGVSGANVLTF
TRBD2 | TRBJ2-3 | TRBV6-4 | - | TGTGCCAGCAGTGACAGAGCGGGAGGGCCGGGGGATACGCAGTATTTT | CASSDRAGGPGDTQYF
- | TRBJ2-2 | TRBV7-9 | - | TGTGCCAGCAGCTTAACGTGGCAGGGGTCCGGGGAGCTGTTTTTT | CASSLTWQGSGELFF
- | TRBJ2-1 | TRBV19 | - | TGTGCCAGTAGTACCCCGGGACTCTCTTACAATGAGCAGTTCTTC | CASSTPGLSYNEQFF
- | TRBJ2-7 | TRBV9 | - | TGTGCCAGCAGCGTCAACAGCCAACCCTACGAGCAGTACTTC | CASSVNSQPYEQYF
TRBD1 | TRBJ1-5 | TRBV15 | - | TGTGCCACCAGCAGAGCGGGGACAGGGAATAATCAGCCCCAGCATTTT | CATSRAGTGNNQPQHF
- | TRBJ1-4 | TRBV5-1 | - | TGCGCCAGCAGCGTCCAGGCTGCAACTAATGAAAAACTGTTTTTT | CASSVQAATNEKLFF
- | TRBJ2-3 | TRBV9 | - | TGTGCCAGCAGCGTGGGTCGGGTCCGCACAGATACGCAGTATTTT | CASSVGRVRTDTQYF
- | TRBJ1-1 | TRBV28 | - | TGTGCCAGCAGCCTGGGACAAGACACTGAAGCTTTCTTT | CASSLGQDTEAFF
- | TRBJ2-1 | TRBV5-4 | - | TGTGCCAGCAGCTTTCCGGGACAAAGGGCCTACAATGAGCAGTTCTTC | CASSFPGQRAYNEQFF
- | TRBJ2-7 | TRBV4-3 | few | TGCGCCAGCAGCCAAGAGACAGCAACCTACGAGCAGTACTTC | CASSQETATYEQYF
- | TRBJ2-7 | TRBV7-8 | - | TGTGCCAGCAGCTTTATGGACAGAGGGCGCGAGCAGTACTTC | CASSFMDRGREQYF
- | TRBJ2-3 | TRBV10-3 | - | TGTGCCATCAGCCTTGGGACAACCCAAGATACGCAGTATTTT | CAISLGTTQDTQYF
TRBD1 | TRBJ2-1 | TRBV24-1 | - | TGTGCCACCAGTGAGCCGGACAGGACTAATGAGCAGTTCTTC | CATSEPDRTNEQFF
TRBD1 | TRBJ1-1 | TRBV4-1 | - | TGCGCCAGCAGCCAAGTTGGTAACAGGGGGAAGAACACTGAAGCTTTCTTT | CASSQVGNRGKNTEAFF
TRBD2 | TRBJ2-3 | TRBV4-1 | - | TGCGCCAGCAGCCGAAGGCTAGCGGGAGTATCTAGCACAGATACGCAGTATTTT | CASSRRLAGVSSTDTQYF
- | TRBJ1-2 | TRBV5-1 | many | TGCGCCAGCAGCTTGGGGCAGGGGCCTTCTAACTATGGCTACACCTTC | CASSLGQGPSNYGYTF
TRBD2 | TRBJ2-7 | TRBV6-2/TRBV6-3 | - | TGTGCCAGCAGTTGGACTAGCGGGAGCTACGAGCAGTACTTC | CASSWTSGSYEQYF